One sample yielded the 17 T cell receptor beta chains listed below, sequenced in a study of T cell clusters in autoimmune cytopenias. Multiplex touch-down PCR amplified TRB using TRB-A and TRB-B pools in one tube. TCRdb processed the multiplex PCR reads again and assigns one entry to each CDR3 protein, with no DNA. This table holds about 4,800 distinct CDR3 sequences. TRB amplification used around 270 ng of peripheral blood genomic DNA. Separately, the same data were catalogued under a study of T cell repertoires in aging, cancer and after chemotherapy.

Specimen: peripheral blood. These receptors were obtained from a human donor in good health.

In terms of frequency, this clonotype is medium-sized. CDR3 amino acids: CATSARTSDTDTQYF. This chain joins TRBV15 and TRBJ2-3; TCRdb picks TRBD2, but there is no DNA to check that call. CDR3 length: 15 residues. The germline gives CDR1 LNHNV, CDR2 YYDKDF (reference sequence).

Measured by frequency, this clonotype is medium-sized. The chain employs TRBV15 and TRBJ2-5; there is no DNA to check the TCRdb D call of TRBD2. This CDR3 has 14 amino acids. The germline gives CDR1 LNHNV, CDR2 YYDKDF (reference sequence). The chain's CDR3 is CATSRNEGGETQYF.

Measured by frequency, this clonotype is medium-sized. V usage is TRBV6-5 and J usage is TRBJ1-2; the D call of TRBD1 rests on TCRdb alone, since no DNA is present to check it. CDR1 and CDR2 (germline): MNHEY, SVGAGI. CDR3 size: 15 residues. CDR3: CASSKSGTALNGYTF.

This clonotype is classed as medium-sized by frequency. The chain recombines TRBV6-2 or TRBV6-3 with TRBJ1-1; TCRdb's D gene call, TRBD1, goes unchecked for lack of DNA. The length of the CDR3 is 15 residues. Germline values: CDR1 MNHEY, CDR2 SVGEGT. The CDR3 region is CASSYPTGANTEAFF.

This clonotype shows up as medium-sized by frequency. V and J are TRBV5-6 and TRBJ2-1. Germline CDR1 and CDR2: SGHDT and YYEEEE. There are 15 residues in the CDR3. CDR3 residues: CASSLDPSSYNEQFF.

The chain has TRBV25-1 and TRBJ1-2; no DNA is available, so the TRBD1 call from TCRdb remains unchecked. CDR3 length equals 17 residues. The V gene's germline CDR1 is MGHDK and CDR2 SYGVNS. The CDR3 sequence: CASSDPPGQGANYGYTF.

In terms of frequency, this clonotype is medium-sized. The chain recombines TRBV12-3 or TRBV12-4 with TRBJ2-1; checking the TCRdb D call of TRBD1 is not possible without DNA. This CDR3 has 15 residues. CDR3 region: CASSPLQGAGNEQFF.

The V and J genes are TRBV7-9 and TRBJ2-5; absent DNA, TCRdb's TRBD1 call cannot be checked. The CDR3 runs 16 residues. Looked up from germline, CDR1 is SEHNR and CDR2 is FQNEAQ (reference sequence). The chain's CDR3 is CASSLVTGPYQETQYF.

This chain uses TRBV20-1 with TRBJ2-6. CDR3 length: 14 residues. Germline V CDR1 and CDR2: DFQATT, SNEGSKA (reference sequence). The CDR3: CSAREGSGANVLTF.

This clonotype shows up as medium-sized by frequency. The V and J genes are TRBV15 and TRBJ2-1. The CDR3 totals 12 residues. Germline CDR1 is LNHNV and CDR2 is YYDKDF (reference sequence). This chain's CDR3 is CATSLGYNEQFF. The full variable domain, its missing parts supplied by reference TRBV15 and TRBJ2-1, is DAMVIQNPRYQVTQFGKPVTLSCSQTLNHNVMYWYQQKSSQAPKLLFHYYDKDFNNEADTPDNFQSRRPNTSFCFLDIRSPGLGDTAMYLCATSLGYNEQFFGPGTRLTVL.

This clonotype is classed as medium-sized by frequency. CDR3 region: CASSRRPTTDTQYF. The rearrangement joins TRBV18 to TRBJ2-3; TCRdb proposes TRBD1, but this gene call is untestable without DNA. This CDR3 is 14 amino acids long. The germline gives CDR1 KGHSH, CDR2 LQKENI. The complete variable domain, with remaining parts taken from reference TRBV18 and TRBJ2-3, reads NAGVMQNPRHLVRRRGQEARLRCSPMKGHSHVYWYRQLPEEGLKFMVYLQKENIIDESGMPKERFSAEFPKEGPSILRIQQVVRGDSAAYFCASSRRPTTDTQYFGPGTRLTVL.

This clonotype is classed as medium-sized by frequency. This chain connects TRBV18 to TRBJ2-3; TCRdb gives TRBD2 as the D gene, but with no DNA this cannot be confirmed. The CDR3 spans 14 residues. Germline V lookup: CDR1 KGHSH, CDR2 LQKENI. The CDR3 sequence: CASSPGTFTDTQYF.

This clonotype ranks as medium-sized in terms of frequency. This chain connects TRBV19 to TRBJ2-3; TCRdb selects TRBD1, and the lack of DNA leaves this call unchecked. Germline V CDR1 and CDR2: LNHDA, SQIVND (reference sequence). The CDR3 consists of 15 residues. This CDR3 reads CASSTQGPITDTQYF.

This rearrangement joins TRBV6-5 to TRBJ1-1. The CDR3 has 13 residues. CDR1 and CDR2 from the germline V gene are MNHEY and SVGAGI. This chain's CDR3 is CASSQFGVTEAFF.

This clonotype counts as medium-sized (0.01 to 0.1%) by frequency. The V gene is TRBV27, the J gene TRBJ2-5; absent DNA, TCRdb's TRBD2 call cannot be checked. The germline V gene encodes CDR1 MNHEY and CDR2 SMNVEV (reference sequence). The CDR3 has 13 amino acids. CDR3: CASFGPADGTQYF.

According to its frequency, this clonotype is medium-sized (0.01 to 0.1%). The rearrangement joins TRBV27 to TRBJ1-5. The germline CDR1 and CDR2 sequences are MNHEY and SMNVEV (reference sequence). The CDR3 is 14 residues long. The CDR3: CASSFGGLDQPQHF.

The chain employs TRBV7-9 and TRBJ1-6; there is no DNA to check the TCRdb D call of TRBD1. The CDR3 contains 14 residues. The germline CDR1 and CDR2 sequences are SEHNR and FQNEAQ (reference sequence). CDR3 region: CASSLAGGNSPLHF.